The clone carrying this T cell receptor (beta chain) was seen only a few times. Per the germline V gene, CDR1 is LGHDT and CDR2 is YNNKEL (reference sequence). V shed 5 bases, J shed 2 bases, and the junction held 11 bases outside the gene matches. The CDR3 spans 19 residues. This record belongs to a study of blood T cell repertoires in COVID-19. Study as a whole: Sources were T cells, B-cell-depleted T cells, or PBMCs; the material itself was cDNA or gDNA.

Some clones are missing from TCRdb's copy, which holds only in-frame ones; the method was immunoSEQ multiplex PCR. The sample includes about 73,000 clones, roughly 80% of them seen just once. The chain is built from TRBV3-1 (or the pseudogene TRBV3-2) and TRBJ2-6; 11 nucleotides agree with TRBD1. This TCR derives from a man aged 65 to 79 with COVID-19, enrolled during active disease. Sequencing used peripheral blood. CDR3: CASSTQPPGQGAGANVLTF. The CDR3 region has the DNA TGTGCCAGCAGCACCCAGCCCCCGGGACAGGGGGCTGGGGCCAACGTCCTGACTTTC.